Given below is one T cell receptor (beta chain) in context. What it recognizes is unknown. The data were obtained in a study of cytomegalovirus exposure and HLA in healthy donors. Study findings and constraints: Investigators reported 150 to 200 TCR beta chains as tied to cytomegalovirus. Testing in vitro showed a few CMV-associated chains specific for CMV antigens. Cytomegalovirus status, reportedly, was diagnosed with high specificity and sensitivity by the classifier. Across donors, most TCRs were seen rarely, yet some public ones were widespread.

Losses at the gene ends were 5 bases for V and 2 bases for J; bases not matched to a gene: 9. Germline V gives CDR1 SGHAT, CDR2 FQNNGV. The CDR3 is 15 amino acids. Profiled with immunoSEQ multiplex PCR; TCRdb holds only in-frame clones, not every one. The sample shows 150,000 or so clones, about 94% of them seen only once. The chain links TRBV11-2 to TRBJ2-7; 7 nucleotides match TRBD1. The sequence was collected from a man aged 18 to 30 in good health and CMV-seropositive. The specimen was PBMCs. The chain's CDR3 is CASSLFLGGTYEQYF. CDR3 DNA sequence: TGTGCCAGCAGCCTTTTCTTAGGGGGCACCTACGAGCAGTACTTC.